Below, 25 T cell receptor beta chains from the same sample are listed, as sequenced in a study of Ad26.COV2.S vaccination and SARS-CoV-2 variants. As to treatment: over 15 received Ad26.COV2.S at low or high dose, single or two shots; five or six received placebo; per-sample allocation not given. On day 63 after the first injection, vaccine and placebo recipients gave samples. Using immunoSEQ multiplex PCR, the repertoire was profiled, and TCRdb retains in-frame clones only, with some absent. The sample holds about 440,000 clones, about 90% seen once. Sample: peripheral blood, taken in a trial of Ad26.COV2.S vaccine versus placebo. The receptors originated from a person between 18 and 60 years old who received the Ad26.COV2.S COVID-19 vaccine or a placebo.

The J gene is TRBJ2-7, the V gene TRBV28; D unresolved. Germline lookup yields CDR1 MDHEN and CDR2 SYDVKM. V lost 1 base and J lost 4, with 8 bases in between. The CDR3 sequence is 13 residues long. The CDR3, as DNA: TGTGCCAGCAGTTTATCCCTGGGTTACGAGCAGTACTTC. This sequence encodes CASSLSLGYEQYF.

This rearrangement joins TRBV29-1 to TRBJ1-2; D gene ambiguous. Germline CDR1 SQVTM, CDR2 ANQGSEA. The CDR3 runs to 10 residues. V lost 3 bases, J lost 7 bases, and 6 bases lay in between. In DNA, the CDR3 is TGCAGCGTTGATATTTTTGGCTACACCTTC. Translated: CSVDIFGYTF.

The CDR3 DNA follows: TGTGCCAGCAGCGACGACCCTAATGAAAAACTGTTTTTT. Amino acids: CASSDDPNEKLFF. The V gene is TRBV27, the J gene TRBJ1-4; D is unresolved. Germline values: CDR1 MNHEY, CDR2 SMNVEV (reference sequence). The CDR3 sequence is 13 residues long. Trimming removed 6 bases from V and 3 bases from J, with 8 bases in between.

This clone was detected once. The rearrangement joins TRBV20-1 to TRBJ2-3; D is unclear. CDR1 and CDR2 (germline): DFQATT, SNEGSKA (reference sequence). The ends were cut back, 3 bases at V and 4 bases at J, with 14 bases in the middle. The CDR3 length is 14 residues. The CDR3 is CSASEGRGADTQYF. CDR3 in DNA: TGCAGTGCTAGTGAAGGGCGAGGCGCAGATACGCAGTATTTT.

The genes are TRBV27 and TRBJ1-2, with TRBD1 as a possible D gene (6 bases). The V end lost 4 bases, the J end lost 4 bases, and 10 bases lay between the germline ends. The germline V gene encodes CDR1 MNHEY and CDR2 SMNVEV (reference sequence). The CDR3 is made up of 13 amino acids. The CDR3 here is CASSSLTGYGYTF. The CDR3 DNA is TGTGCCAGCAGTTCCCTGACAGGCTATGGCTACACCTTC.

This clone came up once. The CDR3 loop reads CASSVLAGGPYNEQFF. The CDR3, as DNA: TGTGCCAGCAGCGTACTAGCGGGGGGACCGTACAATGAGCAGTTCTTC. The gene calls are TRBV9 and TRBJ2-1; 11 nucleotides line up with TRBD2. In germline, CDR1 is SGDLS, CDR2 YYNGEE. The CDR3 covers 16 residues. V shed 1 base, J shed 4 bases, and the junction held 4 bases outside the gene matches.

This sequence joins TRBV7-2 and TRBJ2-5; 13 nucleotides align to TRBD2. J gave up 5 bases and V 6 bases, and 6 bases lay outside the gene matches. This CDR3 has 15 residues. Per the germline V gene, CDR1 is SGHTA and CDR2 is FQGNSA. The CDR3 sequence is CASSWGLAGLETQYF. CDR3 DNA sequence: TGTGCCAGCAGTTGGGGACTAGCGGGACTCGAGACCCAGTACTTC. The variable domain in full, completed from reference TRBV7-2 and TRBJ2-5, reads GAGVSQSPSNKVTEKGKDVELRCDPISGHTALYWYRQSLGQGLEFLIYFQGNSAPDKSGLPSDRFSAERTGGSVSTLTIQRTQQEDSAVYLCASSWGLAGLETQYFGPGTRLLVL.

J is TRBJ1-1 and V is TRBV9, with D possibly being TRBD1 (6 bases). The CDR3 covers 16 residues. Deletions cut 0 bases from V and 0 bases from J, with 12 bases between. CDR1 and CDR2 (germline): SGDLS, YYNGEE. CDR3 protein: CASSVAGDTLNTEAFF. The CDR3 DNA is TGTGCCAGCAGCGTAGCAGGGGACACTTTGAACACTGAAGCTTTCTTT.

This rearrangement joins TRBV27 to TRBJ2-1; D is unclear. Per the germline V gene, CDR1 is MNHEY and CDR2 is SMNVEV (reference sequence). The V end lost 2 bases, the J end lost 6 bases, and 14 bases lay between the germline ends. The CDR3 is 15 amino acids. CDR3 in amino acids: CASSLIDQIPNEQFF. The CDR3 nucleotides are TGTGCCAGCAGTTTAATCGACCAGATACCCAATGAGCAGTTCTTC.

The DNA of the CDR3 is TGCGCCAGCAGCTTGTGGGGGGTGGGCTCGACAGATACGCAGTATTTT. Translated, it gives CASSLWGVGSTDTQYF. This chain uses TRBV5-1 with TRBJ2-3; tentatively, D is TRBD2 (6 bases). This CDR3 contains 16 residues. V lost 1 base to trimming and J lost 3 bases, with 15 bases between them. In germline, CDR1 is SGHRS, CDR2 YFSETQ.

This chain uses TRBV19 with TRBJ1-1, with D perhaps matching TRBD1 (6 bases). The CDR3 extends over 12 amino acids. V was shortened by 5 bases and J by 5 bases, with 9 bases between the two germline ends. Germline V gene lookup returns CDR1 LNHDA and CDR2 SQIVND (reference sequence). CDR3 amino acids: CASSGGLTEAFF. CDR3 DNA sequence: TGTGCCAGTAGTGGGGGCCTAACTGAAGCTTTCTTT.

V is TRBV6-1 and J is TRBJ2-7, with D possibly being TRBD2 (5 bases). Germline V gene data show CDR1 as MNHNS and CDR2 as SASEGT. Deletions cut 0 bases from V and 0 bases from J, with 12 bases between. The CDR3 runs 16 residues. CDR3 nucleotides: TGTGCCAGCAGTGAAGCGGGAGCAGGTATCTCCTACGAGCAGTACTTC. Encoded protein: CASSEAGAGISYEQYF.

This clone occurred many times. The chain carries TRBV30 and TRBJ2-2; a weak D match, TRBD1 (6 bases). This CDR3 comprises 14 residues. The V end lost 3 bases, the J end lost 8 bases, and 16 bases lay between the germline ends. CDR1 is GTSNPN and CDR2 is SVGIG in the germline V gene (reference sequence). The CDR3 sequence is CAWRASGEGGELFF. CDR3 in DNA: TGTGCCTGGAGAGCCTCAGGGGAAGGTGGGGAGCTGTTTTTT.

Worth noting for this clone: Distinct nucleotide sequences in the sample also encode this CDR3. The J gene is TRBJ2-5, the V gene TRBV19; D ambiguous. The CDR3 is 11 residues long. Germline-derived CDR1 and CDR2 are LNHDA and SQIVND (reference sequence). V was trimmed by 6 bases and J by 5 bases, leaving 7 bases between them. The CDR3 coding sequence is TGTGCCAGTAGCCCTGGGGAGACCCAGTACTTC. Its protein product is CASSPGETQYF.

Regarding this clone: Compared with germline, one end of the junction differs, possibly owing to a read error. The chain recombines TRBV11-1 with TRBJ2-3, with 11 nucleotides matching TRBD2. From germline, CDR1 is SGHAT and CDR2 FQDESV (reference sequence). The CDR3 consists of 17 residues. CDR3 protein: CASSLAGGLEPTDTQYF. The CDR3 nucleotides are TGTGCCAGCAGCCTAGCGGGAGGCCTCGAACCCACAGATACGCAGTATTTT.

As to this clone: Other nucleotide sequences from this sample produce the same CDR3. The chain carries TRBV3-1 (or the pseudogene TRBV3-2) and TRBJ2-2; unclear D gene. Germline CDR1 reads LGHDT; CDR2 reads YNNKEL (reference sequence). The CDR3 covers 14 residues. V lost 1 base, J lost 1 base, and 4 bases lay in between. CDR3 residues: CASSQGVNTGELFF. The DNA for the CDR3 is TGTGCCAGCAGCCAAGGGGTGAACACCGGGGAGCTGTTTTTT.

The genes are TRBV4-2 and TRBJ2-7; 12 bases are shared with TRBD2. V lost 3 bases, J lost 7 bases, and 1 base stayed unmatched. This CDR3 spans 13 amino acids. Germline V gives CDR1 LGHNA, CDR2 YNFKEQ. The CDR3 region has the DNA TGTGCCAGCAGCCAGGGGACTAGCGGGGAGCAGTACTTC. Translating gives CASSQGTSGEQYF.

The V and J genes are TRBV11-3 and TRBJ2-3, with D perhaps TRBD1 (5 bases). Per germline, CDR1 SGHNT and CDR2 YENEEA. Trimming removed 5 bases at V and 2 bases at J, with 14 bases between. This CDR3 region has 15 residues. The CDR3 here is CASSAGFEHTDTQYF. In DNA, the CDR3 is TGTGCCAGCAGCGCAGGGTTTGAGCACACAGATACGCAGTATTTT.

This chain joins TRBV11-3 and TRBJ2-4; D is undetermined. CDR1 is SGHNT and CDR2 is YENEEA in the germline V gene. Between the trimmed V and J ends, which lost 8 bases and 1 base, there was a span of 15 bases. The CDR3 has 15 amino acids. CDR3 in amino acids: CASARIGLAKNIQYF. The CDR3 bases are TGTGCCAGCGCGAGGATAGGGCTTGCCAAAAACATTCAGTACTTC. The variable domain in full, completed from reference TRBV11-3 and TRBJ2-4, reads EAGVVQSPRYKIIEKKQPVAFWCNPISGHNTLYWYLQNLGQGPELLIRYENEEAVDDSQLPKDRFSAERLKGVDSTLKIQPAELGDSAVYLCASARIGLAKNIQYFGAGTRLSVL.

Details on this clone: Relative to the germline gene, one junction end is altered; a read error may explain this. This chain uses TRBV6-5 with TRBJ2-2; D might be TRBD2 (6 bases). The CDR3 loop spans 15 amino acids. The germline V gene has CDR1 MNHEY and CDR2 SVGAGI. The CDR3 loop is CASLTGVPNAGELFF. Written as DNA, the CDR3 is TGTGCCAGCCTGACGGGGGTGCCGAACGCCGGGGAGCTGTTTTTT.

Here the CDR3 DNA reads TGTGCCAGCAGCGTAGCGGGGCTAGCGGGAGTGGCGGATACGCAGTATTTT. The encoded protein is CASSVAGLAGVADTQYF. The rearrangement links TRBV9 to TRBJ2-3; 10 bases are a match to TRBD2. The germline V gene has CDR1 SGDLS and CDR2 YYNGEE. The CDR3 extends over 17 amino acids. The V and J ends lost 0 bases and 6 bases, in that order; junction bases with no gene match: 10.

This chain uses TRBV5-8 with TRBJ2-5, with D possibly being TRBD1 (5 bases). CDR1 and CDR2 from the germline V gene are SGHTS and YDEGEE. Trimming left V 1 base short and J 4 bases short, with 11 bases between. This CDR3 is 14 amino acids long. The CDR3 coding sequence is TGTGCCAGCAGCTTGAAGGGGCCTGTAGAGACCCAGTACTTC. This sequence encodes CASSLKGPVETQYF.

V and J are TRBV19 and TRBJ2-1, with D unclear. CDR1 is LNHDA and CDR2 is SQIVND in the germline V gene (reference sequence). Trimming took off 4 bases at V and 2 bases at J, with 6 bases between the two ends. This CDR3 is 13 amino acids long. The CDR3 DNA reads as TGTGCCAGTAGTAGAGAGACCTACAATGAGCAGTTCTTC. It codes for CASSRETYNEQFF.

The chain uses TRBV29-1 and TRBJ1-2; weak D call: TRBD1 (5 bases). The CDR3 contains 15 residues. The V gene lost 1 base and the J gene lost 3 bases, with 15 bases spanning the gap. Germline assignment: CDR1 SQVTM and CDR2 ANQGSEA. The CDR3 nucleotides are TGCAGCGTTGAAGGGGCGGGGGGACGTTACTATGGCTACACCTTC. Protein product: CSVEGAGGRYYGYTF.

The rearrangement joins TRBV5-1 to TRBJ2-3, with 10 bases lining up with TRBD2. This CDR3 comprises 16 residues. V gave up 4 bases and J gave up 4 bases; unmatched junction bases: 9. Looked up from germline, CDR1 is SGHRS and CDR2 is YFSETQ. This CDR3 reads CASSVLLGTSADTQYF. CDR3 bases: TGCGCCAGCAGCGTTTTATTGGGGACTAGCGCAGATACGCAGTATTTT.